Listed here are 2 T cell receptor beta chains from one sample, sequenced in a study of breast tumors, draining lymph nodes, adjacent tissues. One entry per CDR3 protein, called by TCRdb with MiXCR from the multiplex PCR reads. The sample contains some 100,000 distinct CDR3 sequences, about 20% of which appear only once. Axillary draining lymph nodes of breast cancer patients supplied the node samples. The source material was axillary lymph node tissue. Receptors were obtained from a female donor with breast cancer. Some clones in this sample may be carry-over from other donors' samples.

This clonotype came up many times. CDR3 DNA sequence: TGTGCCAGCAGCCCTTGGGCGGAGGGCGGTGAAAAACTGTTTTTT. Translated, it gives CASSPWAEGGEKLFF. The chain couples TRBV7-9 to TRBJ1-4; no definite D call. V was trimmed by 5 bases and J by 7 bases, leaving 17 bases between them. The CDR3 has 15 residues. The germline CDR1 and CDR2 sequences are SEHNR and FQNEAQ (reference sequence).

At least ten counts were recorded for this clonotype. The CDR3 region has the DNA TGTGCCAGCAGCACAGTCCAAGAGACCCAGTACTTC. It is translated as CASSTVQETQYF. The V gene is TRBV11-2, the J gene TRBJ2-5; D gene unclear. The germline V and J ends were trimmed by 5 bases and 1 base, with 5 bases remaining between them. CDR3 length equals 12 residues. Germline values: CDR1 SGHAT, CDR2 FQNNGV.